This passage covers 23 T cell receptor beta chains from one sample sequenced in a study of T cells in Graves' hyperthyroidism and ophthalmopathy. TCR beta CDR3 regions were amplified from RNA transcripts. When the TCR CDR3 underwent first-round RT-PCR, the HTBI primer set was used. TCRdb re-called the multiplex PCR reads through MiXCR, storing one row per CDR3 protein. The sample holds hundreds of thousands of distinct CDR3 sequences, 14% to 15% seen once. Sequencing was performed on blood. The receptors were sampled from a woman in her 40s with Graves' ophthalmopathy.

This chain joins TRBV20-1 and TRBJ2-7; D tentatively fits TRBD1 or TRBD2 (6 bases each). Between the trimmed V and J ends, which lost 3 bases and 6 bases, there was a span of 12 bases. This CDR3 has 12 amino acids. Germline V gives CDR1 DFQATT, CDR2 SNEGSKA (reference sequence). For the CDR3, the DNA is TGCAGTGCTAGTGGATGGGGGGCCGAGCAGTACTTC. Translating it yields CSASGWGAEQYF.

This clonotype was seen many times. V and J are TRBV7-9 and TRBJ2-7; D might be TRBD2 (6 bases). Germline V lookup: CDR1 SEHNR, CDR2 FQNEAQ (reference sequence). V shed 5 bases and J shed 5 bases, with 16 bases lying between them. This CDR3 has 14 residues. CDR3 region: CASSRPGGGDEQYF. Here the CDR3 DNA reads TGTGCCAGCAGCCGCCCCGGGGGTGGCGACGAGCAGTACTTC.

This clonotype was picked up a small number of times. The V call is TRBV30, the J call TRBJ2-5, with TRBD2 matching over 7 bases. V lost 0 bases, J lost 1 base, and 2 bases stayed unmatched. The CDR3 sequence is 14 residues long. The germline V gene has CDR1 GTSNPN and CDR2 SVGIG (reference sequence). The CDR3 loop reads CAWSVGGSQETQYF. Here the CDR3 DNA reads TGTGCCTGGAGTGTCGGCGGGAGCCAAGAGACCCAGTACTTC.

V and J are TRBV11-1 and TRBJ1-2; D might be TRBD1 (6 bases). Germline assignment: CDR1 SGHAT and CDR2 FQDESV (reference sequence). This CDR3 is 16 amino acids long. Trimming stripped 7 bases from V and 1 base from J, with 19 bases between. The CDR3: CASNPAAGGGNYGYTF. CDR3 in DNA: TGTGCCAGCAACCCCGCGGCGGGGGGCGGTAACTATGGCTACACCTTC.

This clonotype showed up many times. This chain uses TRBV28 with TRBJ2-7; no clear D gene. CDR3 length equals 12 residues. The V gene's germline CDR1 is MDHEN and CDR2 SYDVKM. In nucleotides, the CDR3 is TGTGCGTCGGGCTCCCCGTACTACGAGCAGTACTTC. It yields the protein CASGSPYYEQYF.

This clonotype was counted ten times or more. The J gene is TRBJ2-7, the V gene TRBV29-1, with a tentative D call TRBD2 (6 bases). Per germline, CDR1 SQVTM and CDR2 ANQGSEA. The CDR3 runs 11 residues. Trimming removed 7 bases at V and 7 bases at J, with 14 bases between. CDR3: CSGQRAGEQYF. CDR3 sequence (DNA): TGCAGCGGTCAAAGGGCGGGGGAGCAGTACTTC.

The chain recombines TRBV2 with TRBJ2-2, with D unresolved. CDR3 length: 14 amino acids. CDR1 and CDR2 (germline): SNHLY, FYNNEI. V was cut by 6 bases and J by 3 bases, with 11 bases left in between. As DNA, the CDR3 is TGTGCCAGCAGAAGGGTCTTCGACACCGGGGAGCTGTTTTTT. Encoded protein: CASRRVFDTGELFF.

The V call is TRBV27, the J call TRBJ2-5; D possibly matches TRBD1 or TRBD2 (5 bases each). Germline values: CDR1 MNHEY, CDR2 SMNVEV (reference sequence). This CDR3 region has 15 residues. Between the trimmed V and J ends, which lost 6 bases and 4 bases, there was a span of 18 bases. This CDR3 is CASRRPGRAGETQYF. CDR3 nucleotide sequence: TGTGCCAGCAGACGACCAGGCAGGGCGGGAGAGACCCAGTACTTC.

V gene TRBV30 combines with J gene TRBJ1-3; D not resolved. The CDR3 is 12 residues long. V lost 3 bases, J lost 4 bases, and 7 bases lay in between. Germline CDR1 reads GTSNPN; CDR2 reads SVGIG (reference sequence). This chain's CDR3 is CAWRADGNTIYF. Written as DNA, the CDR3 is TGTGCCTGGAGGGCCGACGGAAACACCATATATTTT.

This clonotype was seen repeatedly, ten times or more. The V gene is TRBV7-2, the J gene TRBJ2-5; D is tentatively TRBD1 or TRBD2 (5 bases each). This CDR3 is built from 14 residues. V lost 0 bases and J lost 1, with 6 bases in between. Per the germline V gene, CDR1 is SGHTA and CDR2 is FQGNSA. DNA for the CDR3: TGTGCCAGCAGCTTAGCCGGGGCCCAAGAGACCCAGTACTTC. As protein: CASSLAGAQETQYF.

This clonotype was seen more than once but under ten times. The genes are TRBV13 and TRBJ1-3; D gene uncertain. The length of the CDR3 is 18 residues. Trimming took off 4 bases at V and 0 bases at J, with 19 bases between the two ends. CDR1 is PRHDT and CDR2 is FYEKMQ in the germline V gene (reference sequence). The DNA of the CDR3 is TGTGCCAGCAGCTCCTCGAGGGCCGCTCCATACTCTGGAAACACCATATATTTT. Protein sequence: CASSSSRAAPYSGNTIYF. Drawing the rest from reference TRBV13 and TRBJ1-3, the complete variable domain is AAGVIQSPRHLIKEKRETATLKCYPIPRHDTVYWYQQGPGQDPQFLISFYEKMQSDKGSIPDRFSAQQFSDYHSELNMSSLELGDSALYFCASSSSRAAPYSGNTIYFGEGSWLTVV.

The chain has TRBV10-3 and TRBJ1-5; D unresolved. The CDR3 covers 16 residues. Between the trimmed V and J ends, which lost 0 bases and 3 bases, there was a span of 12 bases. CDR1 ENHRY and CDR2 SYGVKD come from the germline V gene. The CDR3 reads CAISESNMRSNQPQHF. CDR3 DNA: TGTGCCATCAGTGAGTCGAATATGCGTTCCAATCAGCCCCAGCATTTT.

This clonotype was recorded many times. The chain couples TRBV28 to TRBJ2-7; 8 nucleotides line up with TRBD1. J lost 2 bases, V lost 6 bases, and 6 bases had no gene match. This CDR3 is 14 amino acids long. Germline-derived CDR1 and CDR2 are MDHEN and SYDVKM. The CDR3 DNA sequence: TGTGCCAGCAGACGGACAGGGATCACCTACGAGCAGTACTTC. Encoded protein: CASRRTGITYEQYF.

This clonotype was detected many times. CDR3 region: CASSSSIDSPLHF. The CDR3 DNA sequence: TGTGCCAGCAGCTCCTCCATCGATTCACCCCTCCACTTT. The chain joins TRBV11-1 to TRBJ1-6; D not certain. Trimming removed 4 bases from V and 8 bases from J, with 9 bases in between. The CDR3 runs 13 residues. Germline V lookup: CDR1 SGHAT, CDR2 FQDESV (reference sequence).

This rearrangement joins TRBV6-1 to TRBJ1-5; TRBD1 matches at 8 bases. J was trimmed by 4 bases and V by 6 bases; bases with no gene match: 8. Germline V gene sequence: CDR1 MNHNS, CDR2 SASEGT. CDR3 length equals 15 residues. In nucleotides, the CDR3 is TGTGCCAGCAGGATGGACAGGGAGTCGAATCAGCCCCAGCATTTT. Encoded protein: CASRMDRESNQPQHF.

This clonotype has a count of ten or more. J is TRBJ2-5 and V is TRBV10-2; 12 nucleotides line up with TRBD2. This CDR3 spans 14 amino acids. CDR1 WSHSY and CDR2 SAAADI come from the germline V gene. The V gene end was trimmed by 10 bases and the J gene end by 2 bases; junction bases not matched to a gene: 5. The chain's CDR3 is CATQGLAGQETQYF. CDR3 bases: TGCGCCACCCAAGGACTAGCGGGACAAGAGACCCAGTACTTC.

The rearrangement joins TRBV19 to TRBJ1-1; maybe TRBD1 (6 bases). V was trimmed by 6 bases and J by 5 bases, leaving 19 bases between them. The CDR3 extends over 15 amino acids. Germline values: CDR1 LNHDA, CDR2 SQIVND (reference sequence). CDR3 sequence reads: CASRRGDRASTEAFF. In DNA, the CDR3 is TGTGCCAGTAGGAGGGGGGACCGGGCGAGTACTGAAGCTTTCTTT.

The V gene is TRBV4-2, the J gene TRBJ2-7; 9 nucleotides align to TRBD1. The CDR3 totals 16 residues. CDR1 and CDR2 from the germline V gene are LGHNA and YNFKEQ. The V gene end was trimmed by 3 bases and the J gene end by 6 bases; junction bases not matched to a gene: 12. The CDR3 is CASSQNPGQGSSEQYF. The CDR3, as DNA: TGTGCCAGCAGCCAGAATCCGGGACAGGGATCTTCCGAGCAGTACTTC.

This clonotype was observed many times. The genes are TRBV10-3 and TRBJ2-5, with a weak D call TRBD1 (6 bases). The CDR3 spans 15 residues. Trimming removed 0 bases at V and 1 base at J, with 9 bases between. The V gene's germline CDR1 is ENHRY and CDR2 SYGVKD. DNA of the CDR3: TGTGCCATCAGTGAGTCTTGGGACATCCAAGAGACCCAGTACTTC. As protein: CAISESWDIQETQYF.

About this clonotype: At one of its ends the junction is not consistent with the germline gene, which may arise from a read error. This chain connects TRBV2 to TRBJ2-7; no clear D. This CDR3 spans 14 amino acids. The germline V gene encodes CDR1 SNHLY and CDR2 FYNNEI. CDR3 protein: CAGSEGTYPYEQYF. CDR3 sequence (DNA): TGTGCCGGCAGTGAAGGTACCTACCCCTACGAGCAGTACTTC. The full variable domain, its missing parts supplied by reference TRBV2 and TRBJ2-7, is EPEVTQTPSHQVTQMGQEVILRCVPISNHLYFYWYRQILGQKVEFLVSFYNNEISEKSEIFDDQFSVERPDGSNFTLKIRSTKLEDSAMYFCAGSEGTYPYEQYFGPGTRLTVT.

This clonotype has a count of ten or more. The chain is built from TRBV28 and TRBJ2-7, with TRBD1 matching 8 bases. This CDR3 is 12 amino acids long. The V and J ends lost 6 bases and 4 bases, in that order; junction bases with no gene match: 2. Germline CDR1 reads MDHEN; CDR2 reads SYDVKM. The CDR3 is CASRTGEYEQYF. DNA for the CDR3: TGTGCCAGCAGGACAGGGGAGTACGAGCAGTACTTC. Full variable domain (remainder filled in from reference TRBV28 and TRBJ2-7): DVKVTQSSRYLVKRTGEKVFLECVQDMDHENMFWYRQDPGLGLRLIYFSYDVKMKEKGDIPEGYSVSREKKERFSLILESASTNQTSMYLCASRTGEYEQYFGPGTRLTVT.

In this sample, this clonotype turned up many times. The chain combines TRBV12-3 or TRBV12-4 with TRBJ2-4; TRBD1 is a possible D gene (5 bases). The CDR3 runs to 13 residues. Trimming left V 2 bases short and J 8 bases short, with 10 bases between. The CDR3 loop is CASSLQGPDIQYF. The CDR3 nucleotides read TGTGCCAGCAGTTTACAGGGCCCGGACATTCAGTACTTC.

On this clonotype: With a much larger clone just one base away, this may be a read error. The chain links TRBV6-2 or TRBV6-3 to TRBJ2-7; D not certain. The CDR3 loop spans 13 amino acids. In germline, CDR1 is MNHEY, CDR2 SVGEGT. V was pared by 2 bases and J by 3 bases, with 8 bases between. This CDR3 reads CASSYEANYEQYF. Here the CDR3 DNA reads TGTGCCAGCAGTTACGAGGCCAACTACGAGCAGTACTTC.